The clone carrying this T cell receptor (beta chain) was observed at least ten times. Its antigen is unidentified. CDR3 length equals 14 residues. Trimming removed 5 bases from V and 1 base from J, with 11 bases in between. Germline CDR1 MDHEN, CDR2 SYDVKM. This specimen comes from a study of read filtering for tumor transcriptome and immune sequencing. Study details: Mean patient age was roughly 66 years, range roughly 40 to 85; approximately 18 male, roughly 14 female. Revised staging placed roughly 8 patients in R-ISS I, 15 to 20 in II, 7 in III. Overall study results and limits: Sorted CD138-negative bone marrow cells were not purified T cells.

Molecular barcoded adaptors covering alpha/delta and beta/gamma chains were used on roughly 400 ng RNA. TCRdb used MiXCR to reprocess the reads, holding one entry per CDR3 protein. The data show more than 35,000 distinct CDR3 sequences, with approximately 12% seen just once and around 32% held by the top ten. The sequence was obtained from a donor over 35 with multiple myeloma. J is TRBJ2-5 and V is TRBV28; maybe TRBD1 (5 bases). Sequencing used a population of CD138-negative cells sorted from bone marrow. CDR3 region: CASSLDDSQETQYF. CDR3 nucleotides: TGTGCCAGCAGTCTCGACGACAGCCAAGAGACCCAGTACTTC.